This entry describes one T cell receptor (beta chain). The antigen remains unidentified. In the source study's methods: Junction-only immunoSEQ data arrived without quality scores, meaning filtering differed. Sequencing used immunoSEQ multiplex PCR; TCRdb keeps in-frame clones, though not all of them. The V and J calls and clone size were taken over from that table, and D and trimming were inferred from the DNA. The table records more than 1,200,000 clones, approximately 98.5% of them present only once. The CDR3 covers 13 residues. Trimming shortened V by 5 bases and J by 4 bases, and 10 bases separated the two germline ends. Germline values: CDR1 LGHNT, CDR2 FRNRAP. This specimen comes from a study of shared clonotypes between healthy human individuals. The study's findings and limits: Across a handful of donors, naive CD4 shared 5% to 6%, naive CD8 about 3.2%, memory CD4 approximately 2.5%, memory CD8 0.4%.

A split of CD4+ cells into CD45RA+ naive and CD45RA-negative memory subsets was performed. This TCR came from a man aged 25 to 40 in good health. The source material was naive CD4+ T cells sorted from blood. The subset is: CD45RA+ positively selected. V usage is TRBV12-5 and J usage is TRBJ2-3, with a tentative D call TRBD1 (6 bases). The CDR3 DNA is TGTGCTAGTGGTCTCTCAGGGGCAGATACGCAGTATTTT. It codes for CASGLSGADTQYF. Combining the CDR3 with reference TRBV12-5 and TRBJ2-3 gives the whole variable domain DARVTQTPRHKVTEMGQEVTMRCQPILGHNTVFWYRQTMMQGLELLAYFRNRAPLDDSGMPKDRFSAEMPDATLATLKIQPSEPRDSAVYFCASGLSGADTQYFGPGTRLTVL.